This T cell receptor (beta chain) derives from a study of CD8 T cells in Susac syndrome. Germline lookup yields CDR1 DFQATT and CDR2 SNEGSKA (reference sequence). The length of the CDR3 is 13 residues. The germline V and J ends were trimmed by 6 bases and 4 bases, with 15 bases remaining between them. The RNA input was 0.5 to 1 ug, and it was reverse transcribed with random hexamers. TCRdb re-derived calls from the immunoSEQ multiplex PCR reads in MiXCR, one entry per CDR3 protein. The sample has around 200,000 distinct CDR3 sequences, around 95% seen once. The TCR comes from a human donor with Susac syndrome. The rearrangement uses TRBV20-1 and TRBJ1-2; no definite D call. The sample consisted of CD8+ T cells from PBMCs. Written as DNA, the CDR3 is TGCAGTGCGACCGAGGGTAAACTCTATGGCTACACCTTC. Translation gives CSATEGKLYGYTF.